This T cell receptor (beta chain) was sequenced during a study of blood T cell repertoires in COVID-19. Sequencing used immunoSEQ multiplex PCR; TCRdb keeps in-frame clones, though not all of them. The table includes about 210,000 clones, 89% detected once. Germline V gives CDR1 GTSNPN, CDR2 SVGIG (reference sequence). Trimming pared 1 base from V and 0 bases from J, leaving 4 bases between. This CDR3 contains 13 residues. Sequencing was done on a sample of peripheral blood. This TCR came from a middle-aged woman with acute or convalescent COVID-19. The chain couples TRBV30 to TRBJ1-3; D remains ambiguous. The CDR3 DNA reads as TGTGCCTGGAGTGGGAGCTCTGGAAACACCATATATTTT. This encodes CAWSGSSGNTIYF. The variable domain in full, completed from reference TRBV30 and TRBJ1-3, reads SQTIHQWPATLVQPVGSPLSLECTVEGTSNPNLYWYRQAAGRGLQLLFYSVGIGQISSEVPQNLSASRPQDRQFILSSKKLLLSDSGFYLCAWSGSSGNTIYFGEGSWLTVV.